This paragraph covers one T cell receptor beta chain sequence. This sample is part of a study of blood T cell repertoires in COVID-19. Whole-study context: The samples span acute and convalescent COVID-19 from the United States, Italy and Spain.

Looked up from germline, CDR1 is SGHDN and CDR2 is FVKESK. CDR3 length: 15 residues. Trimming left V 1 base short and J 4 bases short, with 8 bases between. Recruits, aged 18 to 89 years, lived in roughly 22 US areas. The protocol was immunoSEQ multiplex PCR, while the TCRdb copy is restricted to in-frame clones and leaves out a portion. The data hold a few hundred thousand clones, with about 84% observed a single time. The TCR comes from a woman between 40 and 50 years old with acute COVID-19. The material sequenced was PBMCs or T cells enriched from blood (not recorded which). The chain is built from TRBV14 and TRBJ1-6; D is unresolved. Here the CDR3 reads CASSQGREYNSPLHF. The CDR3 DNA reads as TGTGCCAGCAGCCAAGGACGGGAGTATAATTCACCCCTCCACTTT.